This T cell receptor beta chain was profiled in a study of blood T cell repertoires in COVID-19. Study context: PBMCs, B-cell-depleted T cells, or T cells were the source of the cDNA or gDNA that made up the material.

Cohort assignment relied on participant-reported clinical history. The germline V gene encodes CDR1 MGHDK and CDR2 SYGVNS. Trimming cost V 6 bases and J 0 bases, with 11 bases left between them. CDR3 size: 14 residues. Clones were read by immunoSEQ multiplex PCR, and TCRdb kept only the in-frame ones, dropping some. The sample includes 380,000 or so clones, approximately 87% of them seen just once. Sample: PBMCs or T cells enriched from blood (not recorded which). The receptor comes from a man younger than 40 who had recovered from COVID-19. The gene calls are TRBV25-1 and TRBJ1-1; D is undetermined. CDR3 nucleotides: TGTGCCAGCAGCGTGGACTATTTGAACACTGAAGCTTTCTTT. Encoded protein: CASSVDYLNTEAFF.